The 7 T cell receptor beta chains below come from one sample, sequenced in a study of early T cells in non-severe SARS-CoV-2 infection. TCRdb re-derived calls from the 5' RACE reads in MiXCR, one entry per CDR3 protein. The table includes 70,000 to 75,000 distinct CDR3 sequences, around 15% detected once. The sequenced material came from whole blood. Receptors were obtained from an adult who was a healthcare worker with PCR-confirmed SARS-CoV-2 infection or an uninfected control (not recorded which).

This clonotype was detected a few times. The V call is TRBV20-1, the J call TRBJ2-7, with 8 positions matching TRBD2. This CDR3 spans 17 amino acids. With 4 bases clipped from V and 5 bases from J, the junction kept 19 bases outside the gene matches. From germline, CDR1 is DFQATT and CDR2 SNEGSKA (reference sequence). The DNA for the CDR3 is TGCAGTGCTAACCCGCCGGCCTCTGGCGGGGGGACGGACGAGCAGTACTTC. Protein: CSANPPASGGGTDEQYF.

This clonotype was detected only a few times. The gene calls are TRBV6-2 or TRBV6-3 and TRBJ2-1; D gene ambiguous. Trimming removed 0 bases from V and 1 base from J, with 4 bases in between. The CDR3 totals 14 residues. Germline V gene sequence: CDR1 MNHEY, CDR2 SVGEGT. The DNA of the CDR3 is TGTGCCAGCAGTTACTCAGGGTCCTACAATGAGCAGTTCTTC. Its protein product is CASSYSGSYNEQFF.

The chain couples TRBV24-1 to TRBJ2-2; the D call may be TRBD1 or TRBD2 (5 bases each). Per germline, CDR1 KGHDR and CDR2 SFDVKD. The ends were cut back, 3 bases at V and 3 bases at J, with 13 bases in the middle. The CDR3 has 16 residues. The CDR3 DNA reads as TGTGCCACCAGTGATACAACCCAGGGAGACACCGGGGAGCTGTTTTTT. Translating it yields CATSDTTQGDTGELFF.

There are many counts of this clonotype. The chain couples TRBV7-9 to TRBJ1-2, with TRBD1 matching 10 bases. The CDR3 totals 15 residues. In germline, CDR1 is SEHNR, CDR2 FQNEAQ (reference sequence). The V gene end was trimmed by 5 bases and the J gene end by 5 bases; junction bases not matched to a gene: 8. CDR3 sequence: CASSIAGTGVYGYTF. For the CDR3, the DNA is TGTGCCAGCAGCATCGCCGGGACAGGGGTTTATGGCTACACCTTC. Based on the CDR3 plus reference TRBV7-9 and TRBJ1-2, the full variable domain is DTGVSQNPRHKITKRGQNVTFRCDPISEHNRLYWYRQTLGQGPEFLTYFQNEAQLEKSRLLSDRFSAERPKGSFSTLEIQRTEQGDSAMYLCASSIAGTGVYGYTFGSGTRLTVV.

This clonotype was counted many times. J is TRBJ2-7 and V is TRBV7-8; the D gene is possibly TRBD2 (6 bases). V was clipped by 4 bases and J by 7 bases, with 20 bases between them. Germline V gene lookup returns CDR1 SGHVS and CDR2 FQNEAQ. This CDR3 is 15 amino acids long. The CDR3 DNA is TGTGCCAGCAGCTCACTCTCAGGAGCTGGGGGGGAGCAGTACTTC. Its translation: CASSSLSGAGGEQYF.

The CDR3 reads CASMAPGRSTSGGAWDTQYF. The DNA for the CDR3 is TGTGCCAGCATGGCCCCGGGACGTTCGACTAGCGGGGGGGCCTGGGATACGCAGTATTTT. The V gene is TRBV2, the J gene TRBJ2-3; 14 nucleotides agree with TRBD2. CDR1 is SNHLY and CDR2 is FYNNEI in the germline V gene. The CDR3 extends over 20 amino acids. With 7 bases clipped from V and 6 bases from J, the junction kept 21 bases outside the gene matches.

This clonotype has more than one count but fewer than ten. The chain recombines TRBV7-9 with TRBJ2-5, with a possible D match to TRBD2 (5 bases). V gave up 5 bases and J gave up 7 bases, with 14 bases separating them. Per the germline V gene, CDR1 is SEHNR and CDR2 is FQNEAQ (reference sequence). This CDR3 is built from 13 residues. CDR3 loop: CASSLAGSGTQYF. CDR3 coding DNA: TGTGCCAGCAGCCTGGCAGGCAGCGGGACCCAGTACTTC.